This T cell receptor beta chain appears in the sequencing data of a study of PD-1 blockade in classical Hodgkin lymphoma. Sequencing used immunoSEQ multiplex PCR; TCRdb keeps in-frame clones, though not all of them. The table has tens of thousands of clones, roughly 91% seen once. Following autologous stem cell transplantation, relapse occurred in every patient, and exposure to brentuximab vedotin varied. Germline V lookup: CDR1 SGHDT, CDR2 YYEEEE. The V end was cut by 5 bases, the J end by 5 bases, with 7 bases between. CDR3 length: 11 amino acids. For this clone: The antigen remains undetermined.

Findings of the study overall: Baseline diversity in complete responders resembled that of newly diagnosed patients. Nivolumab starters within 1 year of ASCT were excluded. Before treatment, TCR diversity in newly diagnosed patients was reportedly lower than in healthy donors. While CD8+ TCR diversity did not rise significantly by C4D1, CD4+ TCR diversity did.

The chain is built from TRBV5-6 and TRBJ2-5; D ambiguous. Source: peripheral blood mononuclear cells (PBMCs), taken before the second cycle of nivolumab. This clonotype was obtained from a human donor with classical Hodgkin lymphoma. CDR3: CASSLMETQYF. In DNA form, the CDR3 reads TGTGCCAGCAGTCTTATGGAGACCCAGTACTTC.